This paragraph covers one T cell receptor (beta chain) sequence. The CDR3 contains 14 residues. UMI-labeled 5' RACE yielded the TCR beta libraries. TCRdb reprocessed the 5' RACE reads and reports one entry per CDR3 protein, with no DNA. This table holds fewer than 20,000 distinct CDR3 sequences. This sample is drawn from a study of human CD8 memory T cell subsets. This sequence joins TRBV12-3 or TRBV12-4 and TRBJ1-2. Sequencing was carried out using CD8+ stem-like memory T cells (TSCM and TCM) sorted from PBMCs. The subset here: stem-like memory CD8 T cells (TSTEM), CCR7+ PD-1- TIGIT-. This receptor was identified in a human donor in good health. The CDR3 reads CASSLSRAHYGYTF.